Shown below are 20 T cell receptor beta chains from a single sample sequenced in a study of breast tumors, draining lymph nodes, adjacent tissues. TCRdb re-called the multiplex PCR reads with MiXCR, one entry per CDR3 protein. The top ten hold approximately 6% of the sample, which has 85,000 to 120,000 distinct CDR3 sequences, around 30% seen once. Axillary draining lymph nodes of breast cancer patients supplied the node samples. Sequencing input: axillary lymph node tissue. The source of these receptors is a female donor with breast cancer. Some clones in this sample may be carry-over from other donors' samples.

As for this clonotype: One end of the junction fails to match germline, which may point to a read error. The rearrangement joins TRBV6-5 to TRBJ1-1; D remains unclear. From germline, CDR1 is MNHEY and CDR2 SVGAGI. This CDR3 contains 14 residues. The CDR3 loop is CASRRAGVGTEASF. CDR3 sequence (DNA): TGTGCCAGCAGACGAGCTGGCGTGGGCACTGAAGCTTCCTTT.

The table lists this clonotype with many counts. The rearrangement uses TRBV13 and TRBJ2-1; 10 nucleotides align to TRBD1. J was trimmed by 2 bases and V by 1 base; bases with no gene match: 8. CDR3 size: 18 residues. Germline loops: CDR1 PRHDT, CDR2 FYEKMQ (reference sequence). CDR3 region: CASSLEGPDRGPYNEQFF. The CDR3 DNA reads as TGTGCCAGCAGCTTAGAGGGCCCCGACAGGGGGCCCTACAATGAGCAGTTCTTC.

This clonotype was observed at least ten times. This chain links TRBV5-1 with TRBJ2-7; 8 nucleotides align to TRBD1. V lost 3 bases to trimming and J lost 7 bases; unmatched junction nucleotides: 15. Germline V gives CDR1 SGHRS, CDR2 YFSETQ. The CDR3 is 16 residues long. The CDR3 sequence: CASSWGVRQGLEEQYF. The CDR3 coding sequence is TGCGCCAGCAGCTGGGGGGTAAGACAGGGGTTGGAGGAGCAGTACTTC. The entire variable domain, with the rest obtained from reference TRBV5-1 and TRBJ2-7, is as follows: KAGVTQTPRYLIKTRGQQVTLSCSPISGHRSVSWYQQTPGQGLQFLFEYFSETQRNKGNFPGRFSGRQFSNSRSEMNVSTLELGDSALYLCASSWGVRQGLEEQYFGPGTRLTVT.

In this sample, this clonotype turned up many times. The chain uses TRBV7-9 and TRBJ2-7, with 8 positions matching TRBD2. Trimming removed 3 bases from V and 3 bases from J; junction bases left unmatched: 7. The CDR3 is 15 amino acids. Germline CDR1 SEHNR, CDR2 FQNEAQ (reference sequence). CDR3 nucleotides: TGTGCCAGCAGCTTTAGCGGGAACCCCCTCTACGAGCAGTACTTC. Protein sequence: CASSFSGNPLYEQYF.

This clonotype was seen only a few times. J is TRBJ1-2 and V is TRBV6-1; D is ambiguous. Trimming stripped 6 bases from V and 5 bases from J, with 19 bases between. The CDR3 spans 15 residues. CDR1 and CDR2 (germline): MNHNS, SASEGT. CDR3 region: CASSHDPEGGYGYTF. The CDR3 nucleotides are TGTGCCAGCAGCCACGACCCAGAGGGCGGGTATGGCTACACCTTC.

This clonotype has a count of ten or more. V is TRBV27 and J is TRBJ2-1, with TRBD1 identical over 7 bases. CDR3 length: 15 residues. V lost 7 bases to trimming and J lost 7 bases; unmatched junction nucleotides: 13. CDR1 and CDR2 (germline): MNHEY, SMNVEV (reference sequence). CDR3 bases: TGTGCCAGCACTAGAAAGGGACAGCCTAGGAATGAGCAGTTCTTC. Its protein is CASTRKGQPRNEQFF.

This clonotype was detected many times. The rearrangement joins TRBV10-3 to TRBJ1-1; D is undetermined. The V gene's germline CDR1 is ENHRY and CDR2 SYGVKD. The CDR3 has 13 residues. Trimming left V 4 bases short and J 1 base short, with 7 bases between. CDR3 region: CAISAVGNTEAFF. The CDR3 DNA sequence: TGTGCCATCAGTGCGGTTGGGAACACTGAAGCTTTCTTT.

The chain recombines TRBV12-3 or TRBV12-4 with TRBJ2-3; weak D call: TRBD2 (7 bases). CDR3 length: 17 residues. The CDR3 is CASGLVLGGGAEDTQYF. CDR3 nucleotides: TGTGCTAGTGGTTTGGTACTAGGGGGGGGGGCTGAAGATACGCAGTATTTT.

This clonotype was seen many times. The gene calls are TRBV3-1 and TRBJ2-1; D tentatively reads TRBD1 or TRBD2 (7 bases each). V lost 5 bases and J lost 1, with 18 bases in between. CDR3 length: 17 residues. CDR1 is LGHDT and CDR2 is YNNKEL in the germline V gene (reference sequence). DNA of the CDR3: TGTGCCAGCAGCTCAGGGGGGGCTAGCGCGTCCTACAATGAGCAGTTCTTC. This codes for CASSSGGASASYNEQFF.

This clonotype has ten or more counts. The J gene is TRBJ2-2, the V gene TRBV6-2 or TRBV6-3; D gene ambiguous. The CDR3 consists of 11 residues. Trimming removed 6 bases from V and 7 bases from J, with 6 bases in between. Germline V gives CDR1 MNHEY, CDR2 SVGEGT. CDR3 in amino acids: CASRARGELFF. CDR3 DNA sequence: TGTGCCAGCAGGGCACGCGGGGAGCTGTTTTTT.

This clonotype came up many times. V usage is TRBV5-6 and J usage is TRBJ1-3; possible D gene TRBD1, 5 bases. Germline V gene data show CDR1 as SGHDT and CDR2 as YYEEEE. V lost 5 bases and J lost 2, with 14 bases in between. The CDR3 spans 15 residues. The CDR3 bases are TGTGCCAGCAGTGATAATGCCAGGGCTGGAAACACCATATATTTT. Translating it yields CASSDNARAGNTIYF. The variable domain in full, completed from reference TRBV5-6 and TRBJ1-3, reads DAGVTQSPTHLIKTRGQQVTLRCSPKSGHDTVSWYQQALGQGPQFIFQYYEEEERQRGNFPDRFSGHQFPNYSSELNVNALLLGDSALYLCASSDNARAGNTIYFGEGSWLTVV.

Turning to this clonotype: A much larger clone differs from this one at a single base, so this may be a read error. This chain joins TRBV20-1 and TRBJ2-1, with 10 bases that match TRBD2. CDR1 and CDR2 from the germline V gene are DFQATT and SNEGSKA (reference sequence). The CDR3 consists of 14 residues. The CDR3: CSASGTSVYTEQFF. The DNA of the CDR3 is TGCAGTGCTTCCGGGACTAGCGTATACACTGAGCAGTTCTTC.

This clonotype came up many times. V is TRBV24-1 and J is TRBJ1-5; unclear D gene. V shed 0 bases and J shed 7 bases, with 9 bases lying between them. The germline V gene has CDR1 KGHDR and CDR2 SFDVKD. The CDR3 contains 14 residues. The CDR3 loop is CATSDLEGGQPQHF. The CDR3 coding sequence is TGTGCCACCAGTGATTTGGAGGGTGGCCAGCCCCAGCATTTT.

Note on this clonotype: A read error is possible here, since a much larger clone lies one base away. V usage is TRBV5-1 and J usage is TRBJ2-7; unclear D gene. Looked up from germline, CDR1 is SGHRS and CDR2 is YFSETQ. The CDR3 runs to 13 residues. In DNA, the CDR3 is TGCGCCAGCAGCTTGGATTCTATATACGACCAGTACTTC. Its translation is CASSLDSIYDQYF. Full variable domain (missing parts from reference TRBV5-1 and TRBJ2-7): KAGVTQTPRYLIKTRGQQVTLSCSPISGHRSVSWYQQTPGQGLQFLFEYFSETQRNKGNFPGRFSGRQFSNSRSEMNVSTLELGDSALYLCASSLDSIYDQYFGPGTRLTVT.

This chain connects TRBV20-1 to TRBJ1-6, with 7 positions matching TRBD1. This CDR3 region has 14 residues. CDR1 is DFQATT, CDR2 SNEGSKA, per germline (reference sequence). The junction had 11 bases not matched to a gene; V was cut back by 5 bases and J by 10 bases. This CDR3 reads CSARPGQRGSPLHF. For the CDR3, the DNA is TGCAGTGCTCGGCCGGGACAGCGAGGGTCACCCCTCCACTTT.

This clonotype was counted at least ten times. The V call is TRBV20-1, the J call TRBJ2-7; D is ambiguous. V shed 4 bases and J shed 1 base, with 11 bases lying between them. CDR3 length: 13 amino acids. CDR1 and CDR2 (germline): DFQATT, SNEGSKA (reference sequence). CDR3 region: CSATSQWSYEQYF. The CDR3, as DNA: TGCAGTGCTACCTCACAATGGTCCTACGAGCAGTACTTC.

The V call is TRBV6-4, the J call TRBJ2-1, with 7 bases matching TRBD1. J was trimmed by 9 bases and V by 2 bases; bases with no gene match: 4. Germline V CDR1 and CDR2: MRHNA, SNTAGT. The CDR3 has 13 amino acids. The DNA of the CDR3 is TGTGCCAGCAGTGACCAGGGGGTGGGTGAGCAGTTCTTC. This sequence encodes CASSDQGVGEQFF.

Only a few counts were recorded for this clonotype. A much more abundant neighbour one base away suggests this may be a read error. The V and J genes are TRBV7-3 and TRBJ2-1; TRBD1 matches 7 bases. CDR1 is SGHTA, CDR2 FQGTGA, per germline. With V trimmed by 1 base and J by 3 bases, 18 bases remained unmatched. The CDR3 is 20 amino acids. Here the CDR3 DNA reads TGTGCCAGCAGCTTAAGTTCGGGTGGATTGACAGGGACACACTACAATGAGCAGTTCTTC. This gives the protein CASSLSSGGLTGTHYNEQFF.

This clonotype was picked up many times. The CDR3 protein is CASSLTRQGAGEAFF. CDR3 coding DNA: TGTGCCAGCAGCTTAACGAGACAGGGGGCTGGTGAAGCTTTCTTT. The rearrangement links TRBV7-3 to TRBJ1-1, with TRBD1 matching 10 bases. J was trimmed by 7 bases and V by 0 bases; bases with no gene match: 5. CDR1 is SGHTA and CDR2 is FQGTGA in the germline V gene. This CDR3 has 15 amino acids.

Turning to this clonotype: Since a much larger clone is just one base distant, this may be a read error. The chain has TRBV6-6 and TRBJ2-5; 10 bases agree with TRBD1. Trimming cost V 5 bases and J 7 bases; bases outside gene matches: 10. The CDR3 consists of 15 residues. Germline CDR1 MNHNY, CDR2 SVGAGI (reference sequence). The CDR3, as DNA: TGTGCCAGCAGTCACATGGGACAGGGGTTGGTGACCCAGTACTTC. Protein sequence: CASSHMGQGLVTQYF.